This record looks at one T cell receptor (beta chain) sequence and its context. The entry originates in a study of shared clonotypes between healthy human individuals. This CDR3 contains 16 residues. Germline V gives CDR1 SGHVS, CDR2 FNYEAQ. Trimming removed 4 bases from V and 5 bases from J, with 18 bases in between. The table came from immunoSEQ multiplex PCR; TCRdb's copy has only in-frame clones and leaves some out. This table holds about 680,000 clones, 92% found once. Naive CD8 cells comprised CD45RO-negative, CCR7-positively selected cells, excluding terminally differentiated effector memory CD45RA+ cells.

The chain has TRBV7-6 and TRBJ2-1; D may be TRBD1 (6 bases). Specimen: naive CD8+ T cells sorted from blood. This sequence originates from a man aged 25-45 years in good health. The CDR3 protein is CASSWSGTRENNEQFF. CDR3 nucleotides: TGTGCCAGCAGCTGGTCCGGGACAAGGGAAAACAATGAGCAGTTCTTC.